The clone carrying this T cell receptor (beta chain) was counted between two and nine times. This sample was included in a study of blood T cell repertoires in COVID-19. Participant age was 18 to 89 years, and participants resided in around 24 US areas. Participants were placed into cohorts based on the clinical history they reported. Two consecutive negative NP/OP PCR tests, clearance, or resolved symptoms defined Cohort 3 recovery. V shed 3 bases, J shed 5 bases, and the junction held 9 bases outside the gene matches. This CDR3 is 16 amino acids long. Per germline, CDR1 LGHNA and CDR2 YNFKEQ. In the authors' methods: Amplified reference gene primers provided the basis for estimating nucleated cell counts. Data came from immunoSEQ multiplex PCR; TCRdb stores just in-frame clones and leaves some out. V and J calls plus clone size are reproduced from that table; the DNA served to infer D and trimming. The data show about 180,000 clones, approximately 80% seen once.

V and J are TRBV4-2 and TRBJ1-2; TRBD1 matches 10 bases. Source material: PBMCs or T cells enriched from blood (not recorded which). This sequence originates from a middle-aged man who had recovered from COVID-19. CDR3 bases: TGTGCCAGCAGCCATGAACATCGGACAGGGGGTTATGGCTACACCTTC. Encoded protein: CASSHEHRTGGYGYTF.